Each of the 9 T cell receptor beta chains below was sequenced from the same sample in a study of blood T cells in healthy people across ages. A second PCR of 7 to 11 cycles used a sample-barcoded 5' primer and a J-beta primer mix. Via MiXCR, TCRdb re-called the 5' RACE reads, giving one row per CDR3 protein. The table has more than 550,000 distinct CDR3 sequences, 22% seen once; the top ten hold roughly a fifth. Sequenced: blood. The source of these receptors is a man in his 70s in good health.

This clonotype showed up many times. This sequence joins TRBV12-3 or TRBV12-4 and TRBJ2-7; 9 nucleotides match TRBD2. The CDR3 covers 14 residues. V shed 6 bases and J 2 bases; nucleotides not matched to a gene: 5. The CDR3 loop is CASSPGTSPYEQYF. The CDR3 nucleotides read TGTGCCAGCAGCCCCGGGACTAGCCCCTACGAGCAGTACTTC.

V and J are TRBV6-5 and TRBJ2-5; 7 bases fit TRBD2. Germline CDR1 reads MNHEY; CDR2 reads SVGAGI. The junction had 6 bases not matched to a gene; V was cut back by 0 bases and J by 5 bases. The CDR3 runs to 15 residues. The CDR3 reads CASSYSSRGMETQYF. DNA for the CDR3: TGTGCCAGCAGTTACTCGTCGCGGGGGATGGAGACCCAGTACTTC.

The chain joins TRBV20-1 to TRBJ2-3; D is perhaps TRBD2 (5 bases). This CDR3 has 14 amino acids. Trimming took off 6 bases at V and 0 bases at J, with 13 bases between the two ends. CDR1 is DFQATT, CDR2 SNEGSKA, per germline (reference sequence). The chain's CDR3 is CSARPAESTDTQYF. The CDR3 nucleotides are TGCAGTGCGAGACCAGCGGAGAGCACAGATACGCAGTATTTT.

This clonotype came up a few times. The V call is TRBV6-5, the J call TRBJ1-2, with 10 bases identical to TRBD1. CDR1 MNHEY and CDR2 SVGAGI come from the germline V gene. J lost 8 bases, V lost 6 bases, and 9 bases had no gene match. The CDR3 length is 14 residues. CDR3 amino acids: CASRDRGRVLGYTF. As DNA, the CDR3 is TGTGCCAGCAGAGACAGGGGGCGGGTTCTCGGCTACACCTTC.

The chain joins TRBV9 to TRBJ2-5; 8 bases map to TRBD2. Germline CDR1 reads SGDLS; CDR2 reads YYNGEE. Trimming at V came to 0 bases and at J to 1 base, leaving 2 bases not matched to a gene. CDR3 size: 15 residues. CDR3 nucleotides: TGTGCCAGCAGCGTAGACGGGAGGGGCCAAGAGACCCAGTACTTC. Its protein product is CASSVDGRGQETQYF.

The chain uses TRBV20-1 and TRBJ1-5, with D possibly matching TRBD1 (5 bases). Germline CDR1 is DFQATT and CDR2 is SNEGSKA (reference sequence). There are 14 residues in the CDR3. V shed 6 bases and J shed 0 bases, with 12 bases lying between them. The CDR3 reads CSALGGVSNQPQHF. The CDR3 DNA sequence: TGCAGTGCCCTCGGGGGGGTTAGCAATCAGCCCCAGCATTTT.

This rearrangement joins TRBV29-1 to TRBJ2-5, with unresolved D. The V gene lost 0 bases and the J gene lost 5 bases, with 13 bases spanning the gap. CDR1 SQVTM and CDR2 ANQGSEA come from the germline V gene. This CDR3 has 14 residues. For the CDR3, the DNA is TGCAGCGTTGAAGAAAGTTCAGTTGGGGAGACCCAGTACTTC. Residues: CSVEESSVGETQYF.

In this sample, this clonotype turned up a few times. DNA for the CDR3: TGTGCCAGCAGCGGGGAGGACGGAAACTCCTACAATGAGCAGTTCTTC. This translates into CASSGEDGNSYNEQFF. The V and J genes are TRBV6-1 and TRBJ2-1; D might be TRBD2 (6 bases). The CDR3 loop spans 16 amino acids. Germline CDR1 and CDR2: MNHNS and SASEGT. V lost 6 bases, J lost 0 bases, and 15 bases lay in between.

Points on this clonotype: A read error is likely, as this CDR3 ends without the conserved phenylalanine or tryptophan. This chain connects TRBV29-1 to TRBJ2-1, with 15 positions matching TRBD2. Per germline, CDR1 SQVTM and CDR2 ANQGSEA. With V trimmed by 8 bases and J by 9 bases, 5 bases remained unmatched. This CDR3 is 13 amino acids long. CDR3 nucleotides: TGCAGCTCCAGGACTAGCGGGAGGGGTGAGCAGTTCCTC. It is translated as CSSRTSGRGEQFL.